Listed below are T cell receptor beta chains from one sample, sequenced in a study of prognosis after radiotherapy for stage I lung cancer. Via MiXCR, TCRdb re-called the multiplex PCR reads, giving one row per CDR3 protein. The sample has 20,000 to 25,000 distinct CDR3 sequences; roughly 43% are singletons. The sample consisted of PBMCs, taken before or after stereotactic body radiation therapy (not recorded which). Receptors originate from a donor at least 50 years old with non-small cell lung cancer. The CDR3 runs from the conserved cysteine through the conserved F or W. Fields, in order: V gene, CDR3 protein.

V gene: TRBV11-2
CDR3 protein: CASSLLSSYNEQFF

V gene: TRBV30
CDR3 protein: CAWGTGGTGNTIYF

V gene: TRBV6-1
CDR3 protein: CASGRDRMFSEQFF

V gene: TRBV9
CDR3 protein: CASSVDPSGDNEQFF

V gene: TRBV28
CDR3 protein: CASSFNRVGEKLFF

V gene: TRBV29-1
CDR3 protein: CSVQGLAGANVLTF

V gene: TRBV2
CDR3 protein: CASSDRTGGSYEQYF

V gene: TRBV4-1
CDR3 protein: CASSQEAIATTDTQYF

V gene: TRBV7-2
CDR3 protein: CASSLGLAGAGGGTQYF

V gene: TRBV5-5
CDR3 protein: CASSLDITGSTYTQYF

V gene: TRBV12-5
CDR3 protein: CASGKNTPRGYGVGANVLTF

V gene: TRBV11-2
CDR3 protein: CASSLRRGSSYNEQFF

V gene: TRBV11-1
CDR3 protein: CASSPRPASSYNEQFF

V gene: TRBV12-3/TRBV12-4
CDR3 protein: CASSLAVHAWTEAFF

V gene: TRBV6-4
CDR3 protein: CASSDTSRGTEAFF

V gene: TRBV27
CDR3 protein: CDSSPRGGGVVNQPQHF

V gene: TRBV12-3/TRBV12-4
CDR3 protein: CAVSRNREYEQYF

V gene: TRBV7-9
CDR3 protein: CASSLRAGGKGEQFF

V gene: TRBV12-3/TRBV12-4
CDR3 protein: CASSSGGTATYEQYF

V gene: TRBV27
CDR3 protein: CASSPIAGTPYNEQLF

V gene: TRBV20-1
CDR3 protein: CSALLSGGTGELFF

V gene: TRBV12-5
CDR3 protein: CASGLSQGLAGVKQYF

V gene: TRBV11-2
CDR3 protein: CASSLERGEQFF

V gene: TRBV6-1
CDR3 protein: CTIFSTGELFF

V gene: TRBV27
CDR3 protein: CASSENIAGIKNIQYF

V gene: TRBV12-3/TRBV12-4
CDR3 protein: CASTQDPIGEQYF